Listed here are 30 T cell receptor beta chains from one sample, sequenced in a study of Ad26.COV2.S vaccination and SARS-CoV-2 variants. As to treatment: 15 to 20 received Ad26.COV2.S at low or high dose, single or two shots; a few received placebo; per-sample allocation not given. Collection of samples fell on day 63 after the first vaccine or placebo injection. Method: immunoSEQ multiplex PCR; TCRdb's copy keeps in-frame clones and lacks some. The repertoire consists of approximately 300,000 clones, with just under 85% occurring once and the leading ten covering approximately 2.1%. Sequencing used peripheral blood, obtained in a trial of Ad26.COV2.S vaccine versus placebo. The receptors were sampled from a person between 18 and 60 years old who received the Ad26.COV2.S COVID-19 vaccine or a placebo.

J is TRBJ2-2 and V is TRBV30; D possibly matches TRBD1 or TRBD2 (5 bases each). With 4 bases removed from V and 2 bases from J, the gap between germline ends came to 14 bases. The CDR3 runs to 15 residues. Per the germline V gene, CDR1 is GTSNPN and CDR2 is SVGIG (reference sequence). CDR3 amino acids: CAWNTGTLNTGELFF. CDR3 coding DNA: TGTGCCTGGAATACCGGGACCCTTAACACCGGGGAGCTGTTTTTT.

V is TRBV28 and J is TRBJ2-7; 9 nucleotides align to TRBD1. The CDR3 has 14 amino acids. With 6 bases clipped from V and 2 bases from J, the junction kept 5 bases outside the gene matches. The V gene's germline CDR1 is MDHEN and CDR2 SYDVKM. CDR3 in amino acids: CASRSRDRAYEQYF. The CDR3 DNA sequence: TGTGCCAGCAGATCCCGGGACAGGGCCTACGAGCAGTACTTC.

The chain employs TRBV28 and TRBJ1-5; maybe TRBD1 (6 bases). Germline V lookup: CDR1 MDHEN, CDR2 SYDVKM. Trimming took 6 bases from V and 0 from J, leaving 18 bases between them. CDR3 length: 17 residues. The CDR3 DNA is TGTGCCAGCAGCCTAGCCGGGACACGATATAGCAATCAGCCCCAGCATTTT. Encoded protein: CASSLAGTRYSNQPQHF.

The chain links TRBV4-1 to TRBJ1-5; TRBD1 might be the D (5 bases). The germline CDR1 and CDR2 sequences are MGHRA and YSYEKL. There are 15 residues in the CDR3. The V end was cut by 0 bases, the J end by 6 bases, with 12 bases between. CDR3 bases: TGCGCCAGCAGCCAAGAGGGCAGGGATGGTCAGCCCCAGCATTTT. This sequence encodes CASSQEGRDGQPQHF.

The J gene is TRBJ1-2, the V gene TRBV29-1; maybe TRBD1 (6 bases). V was clipped by 3 bases and J by 6 bases, with 20 bases between them. There are 15 residues in the CDR3. CDR1 and CDR2 (germline): SQVTM, ANQGSEA. CDR3 amino acids: CSVEERGAGRDGYTF. The CDR3 DNA sequence: TGCAGCGTTGAGGAACGGGGGGCGGGAAGGGATGGCTACACCTTC.

The J gene is TRBJ2-7, the V gene TRBV5-1; 10 nucleotides line up with TRBD2. The CDR3 consists of 17 residues. V lost 0 bases to trimming and J lost 2 bases; unmatched junction nucleotides: 8. Per the germline V gene, CDR1 is SGHRS and CDR2 is YFSETQ. CDR3 loop: CASSLEVTSGTTYEQYF. The DNA of the CDR3 is TGCGCCAGCAGCTTGGAGGTCACTAGCGGGACGACCTACGAGCAGTACTTC.

The table lists this clone with a few counts. The chain carries TRBV11-2 and TRBJ2-1; D is uncertain. Germline V gene sequence: CDR1 SGHAT, CDR2 FQNNGV. Trimming cost V 5 bases and J 1 base, with 18 bases left between them. The length of the CDR3 is 17 residues. This CDR3 is CASSHPLTGASYNEQFF. The CDR3 DNA follows: TGTGCCAGCAGCCACCCCTTAACTGGAGCTTCCTACAATGAGCAGTTCTTC.

This clone was picked up a small number of times. This chain joins TRBV5-1 and TRBJ2-5, with 8 bases lining up with TRBD1. There are 16 residues in the CDR3. Germline V lookup: CDR1 SGHRS, CDR2 YFSETQ. Trimming at V came to 4 bases and at J to 0 bases, leaving 8 bases not matched to a gene. The CDR3 sequence: CASSPGTGGYQETQYF. The CDR3, as DNA: TGCGCCAGCAGCCCGGGGACAGGCGGGTACCAAGAGACCCAGTACTTC.

V is TRBV11-2 and J is TRBJ1-1; 7 nucleotides match TRBD1. With V trimmed by 6 bases and J by 4 bases, 5 bases remained unmatched. The CDR3 is made up of 13 amino acids. Germline lookup yields CDR1 SGHAT and CDR2 FQNNGV. CDR3 DNA sequence: TGTGCCAGCAGGATTGCAGGGGGCACTGAAGCTTTCTTT. Translation gives CASRIAGGTEAFF.

This clone was seen only a few times. The chain couples TRBV3-1 (or the pseudogene TRBV3-2) to TRBJ1-2; 9 nucleotides align to TRBD1. The CDR3 sequence is 13 residues long. Trimming at V came to 4 bases and at J to 6 bases, leaving 3 bases not matched to a gene. Germline V gene data show CDR1 as LGHDT and CDR2 as YNNKEL (reference sequence). CDR3 sequence (DNA): TGTGCCAGCAGCCGAACAGGGGGCGATGGCTACACCTTC. It yields the protein CASSRTGGDGYTF.

V and J are TRBV3-1 (or the pseudogene TRBV3-2) and TRBJ1-2; D gene uncertain. V dropped 3 bases and J dropped 3 bases, with 11 bases sitting between them. The length of the CDR3 is 14 residues. Per the germline V gene, CDR1 is LGHDT and CDR2 is YNNKEL (reference sequence). CDR3 nucleotide sequence: TGTGCCAGCAGCCAGGCGGGAGAAGACTATGGCTACACCTTC. Its protein product is CASSQAGEDYGYTF.

V gene TRBV11-3 combines with J gene TRBJ2-3; TRBD2 matches 12 bases. V gave up 3 bases and J gave up 1 base; unmatched junction bases: 2. The CDR3 contains 16 residues. Germline V gene sequence: CDR1 SGHNT, CDR2 YENEEA. The CDR3 sequence is CASSLLAGGGTDTQYF. The CDR3 coding sequence is TGTGCCAGCAGCTTGCTAGCGGGGGGGGGCACAGATACGCAGTATTTT.

CDR3 coding DNA: TGTGCCAGCAGTTTACAAGCGGGCTTGTATGGCTACACCTTC. Translated: CASSLQAGLYGYTF. The chain uses TRBV6-5 and TRBJ1-2; D not resolved. Germline CDR1 reads MNHEY; CDR2 reads SVGAGI. The CDR3 is 14 residues long. With 4 bases removed from V and 5 bases from J, the gap between germline ends came to 14 bases.

The chain has TRBV27 and TRBJ1-3, with a weak D call TRBD1 (6 bases). The CDR3 consists of 16 residues. The V and J ends lost 5 bases and 0 bases respectively, with 14 bases between them. The germline CDR1 and CDR2 sequences are MNHEY and SMNVEV (reference sequence). CDR3 in DNA: TGTGCCAGCAGTCGTAACAGGGCCGACTCTGGAAACACCATATATTTT. Its translation: CASSRNRADSGNTIYF.

This chain links TRBV27 with TRBJ1-1; D is uncertain. Germline loops: CDR1 MNHEY, CDR2 SMNVEV (reference sequence). V was trimmed by 4 bases and J by 0 bases, leaving 9 bases between them. The CDR3 loop spans 14 amino acids. CDR3 DNA sequence: TGTGCCAGCAGTTACAGAGCCATGAACACTGAAGCTTTCTTT. Its translation is CASSYRAMNTEAFF.

CDR3 in DNA: TGTGCCAGCAGTGCAGCGGGGGATTCTCCCTACGAGCAGTACTTC. It specifies CASSAAGDSPYEQYF. The rearrangement uses TRBV7-2 and TRBJ2-7; 8 nucleotides align to TRBD2. The length of the CDR3 is 15 residues. Germline assignment: CDR1 SGHTA and CDR2 FQGNSA. Germline trimming cut 6 bases from V and 2 bases from J; bases unmatched to any gene: 9.

A few counts support this clone. The chain links TRBV12-5 to TRBJ2-1; D might be TRBD1 (6 bases). V lost 0 bases and J lost 3, with 33 bases in between. Germline CDR1 LGHNT, CDR2 FRNRAP. This CDR3 comprises 23 residues. DNA of the CDR3: TGTGCTAGTGGTTTGGTACCGCAACCGGACCCCGACCCTCAGGGGATTCTCTACAATGAGCAGTTCTTC. It codes for CASGLVPQPDPDPQGILYNEQFF.

J is TRBJ1-1 and V is TRBV27; D gene unclear. CDR1 is MNHEY, CDR2 SMNVEV, per germline (reference sequence). CDR3 size: 13 residues. The V end was cut by 3 bases, the J end by 2 bases, with 7 bases between. CDR3 sequence (DNA): TGTGCCAGCAGTTTGAACAGTAACACTGAAGCTTTCTTT. Translation: CASSLNSNTEAFF.

The chain links TRBV3-1 (or the pseudogene TRBV3-2) to TRBJ1-5; D remains unclear. In germline, CDR1 is LGHDT, CDR2 YNNKEL (reference sequence). The CDR3 loop spans 13 amino acids. The V end was cut by 3 bases, the J end by 5 bases, with 8 bases between. The CDR3 DNA is TGTGCCAGCAGCCAGTTTCGGGATCAGCCCCAGCATTTT. Its protein is CASSQFRDQPQHF.

The rearrangement joins TRBV6-1 to TRBJ2-7; 8 positions match TRBD1. Germline lookup yields CDR1 MNHNS and CDR2 SASEGT. J lost 0 bases, V lost 5 bases, and 6 bases had no gene match. The CDR3 is 15 amino acids. CDR3 DNA: TGTGCCAGCAGTCGTTCAGGGGGCATCTCCTACGAGCAGTACTTC. Translated, it gives CASSRSGGISYEQYF.

This clone has a single count. The V gene is TRBV28, the J gene TRBJ1-4; 9 bases line up with TRBD1. Germline loops: CDR1 MDHEN, CDR2 SYDVKM. Trimming took 5 bases from V and 6 from J; bases not matched to a gene: 7. The CDR3 loop spans 15 amino acids. The CDR3: CASSGSGTGYEKLFF. The CDR3 nucleotides are TGTGCCAGCAGTGGATCCGGGACAGGGTATGAAAAACTGTTTTTT.

The J gene is TRBJ2-1, the V gene TRBV7-9; 8 bases align to TRBD1. The CDR3 spans 15 residues. The germline V gene has CDR1 SEHNR and CDR2 FQNEAQ (reference sequence). V shed 5 bases and J 5 bases; nucleotides not matched to a gene: 8. Written as DNA, the CDR3 is TGTGCCAGCAGCCCCCGGGACAGGTCCAACAATGAGCAGTTCTTC. Translating it yields CASSPRDRSNNEQFF.

This chain connects TRBV7-6 to TRBJ1-2; D perhaps matches TRBD1 (6 bases). V lost 5 bases and J lost 6, with 28 bases in between. Germline V gene sequence: CDR1 SGHVS, CDR2 FNYEAQ. The CDR3 is 18 residues long. The DNA for the CDR3 is TGTGCCAGCAGCCCCCATGGGTACAGGGCTTATCCGTCGGATGGCTACACCTTC. Its translation is CASSPHGYRAYPSDGYTF. Combining the CDR3 with reference TRBV7-6 and TRBJ1-2 gives the whole variable domain GAGVSQSPRYKVTKRGQDVALRCDPISGHVSLYWYRQALGQGPEFLTYFNYEAQQDKSGLPNDRFSAERPEGSISTLTIQRTEQRDSAMYRCASSPHGYRAYPSDGYTFGSGTRLTVV.

The V call is TRBV5-6, the J call TRBJ1-2; perhaps TRBD1 as D (6 bases). In germline, CDR1 is SGHDT, CDR2 YYEEEE. This CDR3 region has 14 residues. Trimming removed 2 bases from V and 0 bases from J, with 8 bases in between. The CDR3 sequence: CASSFRGSNYGYTF. In DNA, the CDR3 is TGTGCCAGCAGCTTCAGGGGTTCTAACTATGGCTACACCTTC.

This clone was seen a single time. The V gene is TRBV5-4, the J gene TRBJ2-7, with 8 bases identical to TRBD1. With 5 bases clipped from V and 3 bases from J, the junction kept 13 bases outside the gene matches. Germline CDR1 is SGHNT and CDR2 is YYREEE (reference sequence). The CDR3 consists of 16 residues. This CDR3 reads CASSPPRGRGRYEQYF. The CDR3 DNA sequence: TGTGCCAGCAGTCCCCCCAGGGGGCGGGGCCGCTACGAGCAGTACTTC.

CDR3 in amino acids: CAISDEGPYGYTF. The CDR3 nucleotides read TGTGCCATCAGTGACGAGGGCCCCTATGGCTACACCTTC. The chain joins TRBV10-3 to TRBJ1-2; D is unresolved. Germline CDR1 and CDR2: ENHRY and SYGVKD. The germline V and J ends were trimmed by 3 bases and 4 bases, with 9 bases remaining between them. The CDR3 sequence is 13 residues long.

The genes are TRBV14 and TRBJ2-5; possibly TRBD1 for D (5 bases). Germline CDR1 reads SGHDN; CDR2 reads FVKESK. The ends were cut back, 6 bases at V and 4 bases at J, with 21 bases in the middle. This CDR3 is built from 16 residues. The CDR3 reads CASSLTSGKGVETQYF. CDR3 sequence (DNA): TGTGCCAGCAGTCTTACTTCAGGAAAAGGGGTAGAGACCCAGTACTTC.

The J gene is TRBJ2-1, the V gene TRBV6-5; 9 bases map to TRBD1. The length of the CDR3 is 14 residues. Trimming cost V 8 bases and J 10 bases; bases outside gene matches: 12. Germline values: CDR1 MNHEY, CDR2 SVGAGI. The CDR3 sequence is CASRPGTGFGEQFF. In DNA form, the CDR3 reads TGTGCCAGCCGCCCCGGGACAGGGTTCGGGGAGCAGTTCTTC.

This rearrangement joins TRBV4-1 to TRBJ1-5; D might be TRBD1 (6 bases). The germline gives CDR1 MGHRA, CDR2 YSYEKL. The V gene lost 0 bases and the J gene lost 8 bases, with 17 bases spanning the gap. The CDR3 has 16 residues. The CDR3 protein is CASSQDGAGAPEPQHF. CDR3 DNA sequence: TGCGCCAGCAGCCAAGATGGAGCAGGGGCCCCCGAGCCCCAGCATTTT.

V gene TRBV5-1 combines with J gene TRBJ2-7; D is possibly TRBD1 (6 bases). Between the trimmed V and J ends, which lost 5 bases and 3 bases, there was a span of 15 bases. Germline V lookup: CDR1 SGHRS, CDR2 YFSETQ. The CDR3 sequence is 14 residues long. The CDR3 sequence is CASRGAGFGYEQYF. DNA for the CDR3: TGCGCCAGCAGGGGGGCAGGTTTCGGCTACGAGCAGTACTTC.